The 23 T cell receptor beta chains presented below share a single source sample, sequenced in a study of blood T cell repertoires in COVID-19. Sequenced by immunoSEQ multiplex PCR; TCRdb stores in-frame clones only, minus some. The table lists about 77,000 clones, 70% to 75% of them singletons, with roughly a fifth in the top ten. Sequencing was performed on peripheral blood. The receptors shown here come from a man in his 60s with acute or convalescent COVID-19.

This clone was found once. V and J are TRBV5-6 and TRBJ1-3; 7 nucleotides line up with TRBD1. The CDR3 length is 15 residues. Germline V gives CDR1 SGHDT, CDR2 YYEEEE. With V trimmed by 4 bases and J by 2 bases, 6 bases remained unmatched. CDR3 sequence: CASSQTGLAGNTIYF. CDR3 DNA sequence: TGTGCCAGCAGCCAGACAGGGTTGGCTGGAAACACCATATATTTT. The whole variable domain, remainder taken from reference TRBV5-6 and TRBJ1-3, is DAGVTQSPTHLIKTRGQQVTLRCSPKSGHDTVSWYQQALGQGPQFIFQYYEEEERQRGNFPDRFSGHQFPNYSSELNVNALLLGDSALYLCASSQTGLAGNTIYFGEGSWLTVV.

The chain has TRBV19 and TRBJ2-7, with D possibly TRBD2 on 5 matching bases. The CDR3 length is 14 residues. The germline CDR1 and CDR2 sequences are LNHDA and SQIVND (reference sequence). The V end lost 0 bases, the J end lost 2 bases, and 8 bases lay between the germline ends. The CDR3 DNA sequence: TGTGCCAGTAGTATAGACAGGACTCCCTACGAGCAGTACTTC. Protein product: CASSIDRTPYEQYF.

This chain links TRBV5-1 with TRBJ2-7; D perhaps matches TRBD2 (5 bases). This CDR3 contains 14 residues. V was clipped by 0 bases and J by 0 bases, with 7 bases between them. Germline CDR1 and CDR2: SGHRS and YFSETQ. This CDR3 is CASSLDRGSYEQYV. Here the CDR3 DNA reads TGCGCCAGCAGCTTGGATCGGGGCTCCTACGAGCAGTACGTC.

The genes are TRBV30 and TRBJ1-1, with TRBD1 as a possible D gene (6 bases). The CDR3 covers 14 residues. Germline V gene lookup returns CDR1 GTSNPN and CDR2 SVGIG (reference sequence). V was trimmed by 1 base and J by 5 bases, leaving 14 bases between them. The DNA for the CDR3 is TGTGCCTGGAGTGAGGACAGTGGGCAGACTGAAGCTTTCTTT. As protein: CAWSEDSGQTEAFF.

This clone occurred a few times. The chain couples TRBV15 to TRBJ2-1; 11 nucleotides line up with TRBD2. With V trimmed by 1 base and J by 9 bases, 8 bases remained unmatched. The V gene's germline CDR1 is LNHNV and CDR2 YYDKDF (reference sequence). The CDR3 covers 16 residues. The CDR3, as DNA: TGTGCCACCAGCAGAGCGGGTAGCGGGAGGGCATTTGAGCAGTTCTTC. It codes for CATSRAGSGRAFEQFF.

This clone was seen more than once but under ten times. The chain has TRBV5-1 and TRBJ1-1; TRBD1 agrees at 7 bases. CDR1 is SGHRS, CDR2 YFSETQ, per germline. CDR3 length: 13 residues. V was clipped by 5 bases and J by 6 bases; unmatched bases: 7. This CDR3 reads CASRAGQAAEAFF. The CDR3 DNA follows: TGCGCCAGCAGAGCCGGACAGGCGGCTGAAGCTTTCTTT.

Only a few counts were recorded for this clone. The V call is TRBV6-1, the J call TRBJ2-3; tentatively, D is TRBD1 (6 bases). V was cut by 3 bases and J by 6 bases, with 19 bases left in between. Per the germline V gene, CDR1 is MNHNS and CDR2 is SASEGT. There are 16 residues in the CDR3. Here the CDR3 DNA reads TGTGCCAGCAGTGATCCGTCCAGGGGCAGAGTGGATACGCAGTATTTT. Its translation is CASSDPSRGRVDTQYF.

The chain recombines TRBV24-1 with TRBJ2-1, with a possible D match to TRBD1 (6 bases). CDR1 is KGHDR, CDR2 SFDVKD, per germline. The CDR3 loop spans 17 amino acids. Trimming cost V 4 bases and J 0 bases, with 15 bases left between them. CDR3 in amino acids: CATSETIQGRSYNEQFF. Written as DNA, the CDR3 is TGTGCCACCAGTGAAACAATACAGGGACGCTCCTACAATGAGCAGTTCTTC.

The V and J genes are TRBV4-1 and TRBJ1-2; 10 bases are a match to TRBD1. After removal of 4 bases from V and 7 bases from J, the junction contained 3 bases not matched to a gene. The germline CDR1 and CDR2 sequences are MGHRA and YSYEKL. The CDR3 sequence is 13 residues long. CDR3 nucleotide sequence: TGCGCCAGCAGCCTGACAGGGGGCTCTGGCTACACCTTC. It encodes CASSLTGGSGYTF.

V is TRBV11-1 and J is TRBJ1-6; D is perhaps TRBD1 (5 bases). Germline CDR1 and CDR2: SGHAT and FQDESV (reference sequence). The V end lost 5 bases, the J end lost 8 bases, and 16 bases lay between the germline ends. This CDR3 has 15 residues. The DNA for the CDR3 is TGTGCCAGCAGCCTCCTGGGGCCGGGTGATTCACCCCTCCACTTT. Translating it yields CASSLLGPGDSPLHF.

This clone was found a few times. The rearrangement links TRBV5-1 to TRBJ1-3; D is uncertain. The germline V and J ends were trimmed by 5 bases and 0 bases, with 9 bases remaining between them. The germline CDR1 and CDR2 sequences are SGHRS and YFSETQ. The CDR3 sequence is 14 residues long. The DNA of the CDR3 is TGCGCCAGCAGAGAAGCTCTCTCTGGAAACACCATATATTTT. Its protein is CASREALSGNTIYF.

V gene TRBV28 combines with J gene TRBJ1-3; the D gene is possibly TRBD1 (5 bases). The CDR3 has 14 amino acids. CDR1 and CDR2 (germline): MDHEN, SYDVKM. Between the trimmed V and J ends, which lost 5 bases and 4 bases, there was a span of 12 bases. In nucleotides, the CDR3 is TGTGCCAGCAGTGGGGGGGTGCCCGGAAACACCATATATTTT. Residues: CASSGGVPGNTIYF.

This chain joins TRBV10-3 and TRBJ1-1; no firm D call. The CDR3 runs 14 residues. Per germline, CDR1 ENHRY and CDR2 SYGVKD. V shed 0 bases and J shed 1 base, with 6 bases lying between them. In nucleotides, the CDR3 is TGTGCCATCAGTGAGTCGGCGGAGAACACTGAAGCTTTCTTT. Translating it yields CAISESAENTEAFF.

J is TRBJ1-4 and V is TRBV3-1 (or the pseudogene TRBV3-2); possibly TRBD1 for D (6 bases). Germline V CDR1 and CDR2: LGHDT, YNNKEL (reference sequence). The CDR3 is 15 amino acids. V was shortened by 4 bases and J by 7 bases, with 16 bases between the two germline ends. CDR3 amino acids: CASSLRQVSSEKLFF. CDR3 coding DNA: TGTGCCAGCAGCCTCAGACAGGTTTCGAGTGAAAAACTGTTTTTT.

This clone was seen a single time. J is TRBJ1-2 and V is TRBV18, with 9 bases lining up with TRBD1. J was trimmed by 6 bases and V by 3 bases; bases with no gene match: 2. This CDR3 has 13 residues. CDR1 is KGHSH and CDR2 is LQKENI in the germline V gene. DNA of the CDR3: TGTGCCAGCTCACCGGGACAGGGAGATGGCTACACCTTC. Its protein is CASSPGQGDGYTF.

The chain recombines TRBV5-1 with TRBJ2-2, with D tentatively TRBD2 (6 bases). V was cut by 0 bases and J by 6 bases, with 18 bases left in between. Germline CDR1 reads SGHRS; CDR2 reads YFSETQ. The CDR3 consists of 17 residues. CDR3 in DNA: TGCGCCAGCAGCTTGGCGACGGGCCGGGGGACCTCCGGGGAGCTGTTTTTT. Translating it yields CASSLATGRGTSGELFF.

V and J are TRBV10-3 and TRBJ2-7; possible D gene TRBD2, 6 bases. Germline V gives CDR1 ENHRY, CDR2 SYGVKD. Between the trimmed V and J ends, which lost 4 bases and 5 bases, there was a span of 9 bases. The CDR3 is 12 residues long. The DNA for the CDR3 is TGTGCCATCAGTGTGGAGGGTGACGAGCAGTACGTC. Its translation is CAISVEGDEQYV.

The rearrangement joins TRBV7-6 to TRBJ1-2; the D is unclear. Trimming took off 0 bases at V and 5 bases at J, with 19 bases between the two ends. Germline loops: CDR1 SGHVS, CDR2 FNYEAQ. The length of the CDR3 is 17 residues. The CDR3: CASSLAQLPGETYGYTF. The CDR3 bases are TGTGCCAGCAGCTTAGCGCAACTGCCTGGGGAGACGTATGGCTACACCTTC.

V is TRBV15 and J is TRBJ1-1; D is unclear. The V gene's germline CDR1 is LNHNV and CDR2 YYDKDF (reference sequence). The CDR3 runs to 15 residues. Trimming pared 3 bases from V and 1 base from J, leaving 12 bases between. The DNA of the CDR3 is TGTGCCACCAGCAGGAATTCAGGTGGGAACACTGAAGCTTTCTTT. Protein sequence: CATSRNSGGNTEAFF. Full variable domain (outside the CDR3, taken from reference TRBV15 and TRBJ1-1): DAMVIQNPRYQVTQFGKPVTLSCSQTLNHNVMYWYQQKSSQAPKLLFHYYDKDFNNEADTPDNFQSRRPNTSFCFLDIRSPGLGDTAMYLCATSRNSGGNTEAFFGQGTRLTVV.

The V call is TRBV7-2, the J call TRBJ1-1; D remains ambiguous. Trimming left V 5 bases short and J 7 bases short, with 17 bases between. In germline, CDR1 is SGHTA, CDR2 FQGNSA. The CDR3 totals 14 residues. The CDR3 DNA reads TGTGCCAGCAGCCCGAGACTAGGTTCCTTTGAAGCTTTCTTT. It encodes CASSPRLGSFEAFF.

The DNA for the CDR3 is TGTGCCAGCAGCCAGGGGAAGCTCGAGACCCAGTACTTC. It is translated as CASSQGKLETQYF. The chain is built from TRBV2 and TRBJ2-5, with D possibly TRBD1 on 6 matching bases. V was shortened by 6 bases and J by 5 bases, with 13 bases between the two germline ends. Germline values: CDR1 SNHLY, CDR2 FYNNEI. The CDR3 sequence is 13 residues long.

As DNA, the CDR3 is TGTGCCAGTAGTACAGGGGGCAGGGAGACCCAGTACTTC. Protein: CASSTGGRETQYF. This sequence joins TRBV19 and TRBJ2-5; TRBD1 matches 8 bases. The CDR3 sequence is 13 residues long. From germline, CDR1 is LNHDA and CDR2 SQIVND (reference sequence). V lost 4 bases and J lost 5; bases outside the gene matches: 3.

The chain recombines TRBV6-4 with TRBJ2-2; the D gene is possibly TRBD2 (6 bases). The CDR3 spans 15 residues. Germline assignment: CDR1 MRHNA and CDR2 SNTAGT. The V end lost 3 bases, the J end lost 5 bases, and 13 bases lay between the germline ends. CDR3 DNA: TGTGCCAGCAGTGATCGGGCGGGGCCGACCGGGGAGCTGTTTTTT. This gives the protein CASSDRAGPTGELFF.